The present T cell receptor beta chain was sequenced within a study of post-analysis software for immune sequencing data. Study conclusions and caveats: Patients showed TRBV5-6, TRBV5-1 and TRBV20-1 among about five TRBV segments more frequent than in controls.

There are 14 residues in the CDR3. Germline assignment: CDR1 DFQATT and CDR2 SNEGSKA (reference sequence). Trimming pared 4 bases from V and 5 bases from J, leaving 18 bases between. cDNA libraries for TCR beta contained unique molecular identifiers. Out of about 0.95 to 10 million T cells, a few hundred thousand cDNA molecules were generated. TCRdb re-analysed the PCR reads in MiXCR, keeping a single row per CDR3 protein. The data show fewer than 850,000 distinct CDR3 sequences, with less than 35% seen just once and about 0.5% held by the top ten. There are many counts of this clonotype. The antigen is unknown.

Sequenced input: blood. The chain has TRBV20-1 and TRBJ2-7; TRBD1 or TRBD2 may be the D gene (5 bases each). The source is a girl under 18 with multiple sclerosis. The CDR3 is CSATRDGRGDEQYF. Written as DNA, the CDR3 is TGCAGTGCTACTCGGGACGGGCGAGGGGACGAGCAGTACTTC.